This T cell receptor (beta chain) was retrieved from a study of T cell responses to AZD1222 COVID-19 vaccine. Some clones are missing from TCRdb's copy, which holds only in-frame ones; the method was immunoSEQ multiplex PCR. The sample has some 74,000 clones; approximately 80% are singletons. The sequencing used peripheral blood, collected on day 0 of AZD1222 vaccination. The TCR comes from an adult in good health.

The DNA for the CDR3 is TGCAGCGTTGAAATATGGGGGAAGCAGTTCTTC. This sequence encodes CSVEIWGKQFF. This chain joins TRBV29-1 and TRBJ2-1; D is possibly TRBD1 or TRBD2 (5 bases each). Germline V CDR1 and CDR2: SQVTM, ANQGSEA. With 2 bases removed from V and 11 bases from J, the gap between germline ends came to 10 bases. The CDR3 is 11 amino acids.